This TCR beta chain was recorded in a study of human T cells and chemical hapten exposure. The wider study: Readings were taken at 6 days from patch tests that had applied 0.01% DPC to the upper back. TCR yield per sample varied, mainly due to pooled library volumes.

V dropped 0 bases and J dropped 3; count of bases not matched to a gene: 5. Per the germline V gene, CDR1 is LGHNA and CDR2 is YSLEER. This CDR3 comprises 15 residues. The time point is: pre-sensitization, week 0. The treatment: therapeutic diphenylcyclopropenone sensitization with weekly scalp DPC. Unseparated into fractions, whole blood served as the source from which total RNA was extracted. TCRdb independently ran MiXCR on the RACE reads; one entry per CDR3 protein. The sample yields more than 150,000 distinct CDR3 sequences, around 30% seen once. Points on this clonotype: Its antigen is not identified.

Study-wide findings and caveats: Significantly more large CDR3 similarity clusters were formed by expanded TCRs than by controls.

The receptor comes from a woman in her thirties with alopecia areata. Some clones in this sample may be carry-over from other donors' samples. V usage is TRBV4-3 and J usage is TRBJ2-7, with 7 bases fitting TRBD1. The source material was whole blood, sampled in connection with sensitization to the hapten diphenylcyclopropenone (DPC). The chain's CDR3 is CASSQDVGQDYEQYF. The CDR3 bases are TGCGCCAGCAGCCAAGATGTTGGACAGGACTACGAGCAGTACTTC.